Sequencing of this T cell receptor (beta chain) was carried out in a study of beta chain features in type 1 diabetes. Findings and caveats of the study: In every one of the four CD4+ subsets, TCRB CDR3s were moderately but significantly shorter in Type 1 diabetes patients.

In this sample, this clone turned up a few times. Its target is unknown. The investigators reverse transcribed all of the isolated RNA, so they sequenced expressed TCRB transcripts. TCRdb's copy holds only in-frame clones and misses some; the assay was immunoSEQ multiplex PCR. The sample holds over 150,000 clones, around a tenth seen once. Sample: central memory CD4+ T cells from blood. The receptor's source is a man in his thirties or forties with type 1 diabetes.

As DNA, the CDR3 is TGTGCCTGGACAGTGGCCTACGAGCAGTACTTC. Encoded protein: CAWTVAYEQYF. V usage is TRBV30 and J usage is TRBJ2-7; D is ambiguous. The CDR3 runs 11 residues. The V and J ends lost 4 bases and 2 bases respectively, with 6 bases between them. The germline V gene has CDR1 GTSNPN and CDR2 SVGIG (reference sequence).